Each of the 16 T cell receptor beta chains below was sequenced from the same sample in a study of T cell changes during pregnancy in multiple sclerosis. Sequenced by immunoSEQ multiplex PCR; TCRdb stores in-frame clones only, minus some. Here the sample spans 45,000 to 55,000 clones, 88% being singletons. The sample here was CD4+ T cells from peripheral blood mononuclear cells, taken in the second trimester of pregnancy. Receptors were obtained from a female donor with multiple sclerosis, enrolled in a pregnancy study.

The chain employs TRBV19 and TRBJ2-1; D is unclear. V lost 5 bases, J lost 3 bases, and 8 bases lay in between. The CDR3 covers 13 residues. Germline-derived CDR1 and CDR2 are LNHDA and SQIVND (reference sequence). This CDR3 reads CASSRGNYNEQFF. CDR3 DNA sequence: TGTGCCAGTAGTCGCGGAAACTACAATGAGCAGTTCTTC.

The V and J genes are TRBV21-1 and TRBJ2-7; the table's D call of TRBD2 was not tested on the DNA. TRBV21-1 is given as a pseudogene. The CDR3 runs 16 residues. The CDR3 here is CASRITCTHRSYEQYF. The CDR3 nucleotides read TGTGCCAGCAGAATTACTTGCACCCACCGCTCCTACGAGCAGTACTTC.

V usage is TRBV7-2 and J usage is TRBJ1-1; D is unclear. Trimming left V 1 base short and J 8 bases short, with 11 bases between. CDR1 SGHTA and CDR2 FQGNSA come from the germline V gene. The CDR3 spans 13 residues. The CDR3 DNA is TGTGCCAGCAGCTTAGGGACCGAGGGCGAAGCTTTCTTT. The encoded protein is CASSLGTEGEAFF.

This rearrangement joins TRBV19 to TRBJ1-1, with 8 bases lining up with TRBD1. Germline CDR1 and CDR2: LNHDA and SQIVND (reference sequence). The CDR3 contains 13 residues. V gave up 7 bases and J gave up 4 bases; unmatched junction bases: 5. CDR3 residues: CASNDRGFTEAFF. The CDR3, as DNA: TGTGCCAGTAATGACAGGGGTTTCACTGAAGCTTTCTTT.

In this sample, this clone turned up once. CDR3 sequence reads: CASSEMRYEQYF. The CDR3 coding sequence is TGTGCCAGCAGTGAAATGCGGTACGAGCAGTACTTC. The chain has TRBV6-1 and TRBJ2-7; no clear D. The V end lost 2 bases, the J end lost 4 bases, and 6 bases lay between the germline ends. From germline, CDR1 is MNHNS and CDR2 SASEGT. The CDR3 runs 12 residues.

The rearrangement joins TRBV7-2 to TRBJ2-5; the match to TRBD2 covers 9 bases. The V segment lost 6 bases and the J segment 3 bases; nucleotides outside the gene matches: 2. This CDR3 spans 13 amino acids. The V gene's germline CDR1 is SGHTA and CDR2 FQGNSA. The CDR3 sequence is CASSRLAEETQYF. CDR3 nucleotide sequence: TGTGCCAGCAGTAGACTAGCGGAAGAGACCCAGTACTTC.

V gene TRBV6-5 combines with J gene TRBJ1-2, with 7 bases fitting TRBD1. V dropped 2 bases and J dropped 5; count of bases not matched to a gene: 5. Germline V gene sequence: CDR1 MNHEY, CDR2 SVGAGI. The CDR3 contains 14 residues. CDR3 in amino acids: CASSYDRAPYGYTF. CDR3 sequence (DNA): TGTGCCAGCAGTTACGACAGGGCCCCATATGGCTACACCTTC.

The chain couples TRBV28 to TRBJ1-1, with D maybe TRBD1 (6 bases). The CDR3 is 15 amino acids. Trimming removed 4 bases at V and 6 bases at J, with 18 bases between. Germline V gene sequence: CDR1 MDHEN, CDR2 SYDVKM. CDR3 nucleotide sequence: TGTGCCAGCAGTTCACGAGGACAGTTGAGGGCTGAAGCTTTCTTT. Its protein is CASSSRGQLRAEAFF. The complete variable domain, with remaining parts taken from reference TRBV28 and TRBJ1-1, reads DVKVTQSSRYLVKRTGEKVFLECVQDMDHENMFWYRQDPGLGLRLIYFSYDVKMKEKGDIPEGYSVSREKKERFSLILESASTNQTSMYLCASSSRGQLRAEAFFGQGTRLTVV.

V usage is TRBV5-1 and J usage is TRBJ2-5; 8 positions match TRBD2. Germline CDR1 and CDR2: SGHRS and YFSETQ. With 4 bases clipped from V and 5 bases from J, the junction kept 10 bases outside the gene matches. CDR3 length: 15 amino acids. CDR3 DNA sequence: TGCGCCAGCAGCGGCCGCGGGGGGTGGCGGGAGACCCAGTACTTC. Amino acid sequence: CASSGRGGWRETQYF. Together with reference TRBV5-1 and TRBJ2-5, the CDR3 gives the full variable domain: KAGVTQTPRYLIKTRGQQVTLSCSPISGHRSVSWYQQTPGQGLQFLFEYFSETQRNKGNFPGRFSGRQFSNSRSEMNVSTLELGDSALYLCASSGRGGWRETQYFGPGTRLLVL.

V usage is TRBV6-1 and J usage is TRBJ1-2; the D gene is possibly TRBD1 (6 bases). This CDR3 has 12 amino acids. The V end was cut by 6 bases, the J end by 7 bases, with 12 bases between. The germline CDR1 and CDR2 sequences are MNHNS and SASEGT. CDR3 coding DNA: TGTGCCAGCAGATTTACAGGGTTTGGCTACACCTTC. Translation gives CASRFTGFGYTF.

This sequence joins TRBV5-1 and TRBJ2-1, with 10 positions matching TRBD1. CDR1 SGHRS and CDR2 YFSETQ come from the germline V gene. The V gene end was trimmed by 4 bases and the J gene end by 6 bases; junction bases not matched to a gene: 7. The CDR3 sequence is 15 residues long. DNA for the CDR3: TGCGCCAGCAGCCTCGGACAGGGGGGCTCCAATGAGCAGTTCTTC. As protein: CASSLGQGGSNEQFF.

CDR3 in amino acids: CASSMWGESVDTQYF. In nucleotides, the CDR3 is TGTGCCAGCAGTATGTGGGGGGAGTCCGTGGATACGCAGTATTTT. The V gene is TRBV27, the J gene TRBJ2-3; weak D call: TRBD2 (6 bases). In germline, CDR1 is MNHEY, CDR2 SMNVEV (reference sequence). V lost 5 bases and J lost 6, with 18 bases in between. The CDR3 extends over 15 amino acids.

The chain carries TRBV28 and TRBJ2-3, with D possibly being TRBD1 (6 bases). The CDR3 length is 15 residues. The V gene's germline CDR1 is MDHEN and CDR2 SYDVKM. Between the trimmed V and J ends, which lost 3 bases and 6 bases, there was a span of 16 bases. CDR3 sequence: CASSFRDTRGDTQYF. CDR3 sequence (DNA): TGTGCCAGCAGTTTCCGGGACACTCGGGGCGATACGCAGTATTTT.

Only a few counts were recorded for this clone. The V call is TRBV5-4, the J call TRBJ2-2; perhaps TRBD1 as D (5 bases). This CDR3 spans 16 amino acids. The germline V and J ends were trimmed by 3 bases and 2 bases, with 14 bases remaining between them. CDR1 and CDR2 from the germline V gene are SGHNT and YYREEE (reference sequence). CDR3 coding DNA: TGTGCCAGCAGCTCATTTCGAACAGGCAACACCGGGGAGCTGTTTTTT. Its protein product is CASSSFRTGNTGELFF.

This chain joins TRBV2 and TRBJ2-3; 9 bases agree with TRBD2. J was trimmed by 0 bases and V by 6 bases; bases with no gene match: 1. The CDR3 is 14 amino acids. Germline assignment: CDR1 SNHLY and CDR2 FYNNEI. The CDR3 DNA reads TGTGCCAGCAGGGGACTAGCTAGCACAGATACGCAGTATTTT. Residues: CASRGLASTDTQYF.

V and J are TRBV18 and TRBJ2-3; 9 bases fit TRBD1. The germline V gene encodes CDR1 KGHSH and CDR2 LQKENI. The CDR3 runs to 15 residues. Trimming removed 4 bases from V and 1 base from J; junction bases left unmatched: 3. In DNA form, the CDR3 reads TGTGCCAGCTCACGTGGACAGGGGCGCACAGATACGCAGTATTTT. As protein: CASSRGQGRTDTQYF.